The rows below give T cell receptor beta chains drawn from one sample of a study of radiation and T cells in renal cell carcinoma. Assay: immunoSEQ multiplex PCR; the TCRdb copy retains only in-frame clones and omits some. The data contain 24,000 or so clones, around half of them singletons. The source material was tumor tissue, sampled from a patient whose treatment was nephrectomy without radiotherapy. Receptors originate from a human donor with renal cell carcinoma. Both conserved end residues are part of each CDR3. D genes are given only for firm matches. A row's size may be missing; if present it is once, few, many or a size class.

>TRBJ2-2|-|TRBV30|-
CACGWRTAGELFF
TGTGCCTGCGGGTGGCGCACGGCCGGGGAGCTGTTTTTT
>TRBJ2-4|few|TRBV19|-
CASSIVWDTVAKNIQYF
TGTGCCAGTAGTATAGTATGGGACACGGTCGCCAAAAACATTCAGTACTTC
>TRBJ1-1|-|TRBV12-2|-
CASRLVQGENTEAFF
TGTGCAAGTCGCTTAGTGCAGGGGGAGAACACTGAAGCTTTCTTT
>TRBJ2-7|-|TRBV25-1|-
CASRSIYEQYF
TGTGCCAGCAGGTCGATCTACGAGCAGTACTTC
>TRBJ2-4|few|TRBV7-2|-
CASSLQGRLDIQYF
TGTGCCAGCAGCTTACAGGGCAGGTTAGACATTCAGTACTTC
>TRBJ2-7|-|TRBV6-5|-
CASSYSNLGVGEQYF
TGTGCCAGCAGTTACTCGAACCTGGGGGTCGGCGAGCAGTACTTC
>TRBJ2-1|-|TRBV7-9|TRBD1
CASSLGDRGSNEQFF
TGTGCCAGCAGCTTAGGGGACAGGGGCAGCAATGAGCAGTTCTTC
>TRBJ2-7|few|TRBV5-5|TRBD1
CASSLATGQGGVLSEQYF
TGTGCCAGCAGCTTGGCCACGGGACAGGGGGGTGTACTCAGCGAGCAGTACTTC
>TRBJ2-7|-|TRBV30|-
CAWSVGGGRTYYEQYF
TGTGCCTGGAGTGTTGGGGGGGGCCGGACCTACTACGAGCAGTACTTC
>TRBJ1-3|-|TRBV9|TRBD1
CASSAGTAGNTIYF
TGTGCCAGCAGCGCCGGGACAGCTGGAAACACCATATATTTT
>TRBJ1-1|-|TRBV7-2|-
CATSAGGLNTEAFF
TGTGCCACATCGGCGGGGGGCCTGAACACTGAAGCTTTCTTT
>TRBJ2-7|-|TRBV5-1|TRBD1
CASSRITADREPYEQYF
TGCGCCAGCAGCCGAATTACCGCCGACAGGGAGCCCTACGAGCAGTACTTC